The sample holds a few counts of the clone carrying this T cell receptor beta chain. What it recognizes is unknown. This sample stems from a study of response to subunit inactivated influenza vaccine. MiXCR, applied by TCRdb to the RT-PCR reads, yields one record per CDR3 protein. This sample yields about 650,000 distinct CDR3 sequences, of which approximately 15% are seen a single time; roughly 7.2% belongs to the top ten. Germline CDR1 MDHEN, CDR2 SYDVKM. This CDR3 comprises 15 residues. Trimming at V came to 6 bases and at J to 0 bases, leaving 8 bases not matched to a gene. Overall study findings and caveats: Few additional T cells are recruited per seasonal influenza vaccination, authors suggested.

The sample was PBMCs from blood, taken 14 to 15 days before vaccination. The receptor's source is a man aged 45 to 65 who received an inactivated influenza vaccine. The chain carries TRBV28 and TRBJ2-7; 7 bases align to TRBD1. CDR3 region: CASSTPGTASYEQYF. As DNA, the CDR3 is TGTGCCAGCAGCACACCCGGGACAGCCTCCTACGAGCAGTACTTC.